What follows describes a single T cell receptor (beta chain). Its antigen is not known. The CDR3 contains 16 residues. Germline CDR1 reads LGHDT; CDR2 reads YNNKEL (reference sequence). Trimming took 1 base from V and 12 from J; bases not matched to a gene: 12. This entry comes from a study of T cell responses to AZD1222 COVID-19 vaccine. Overall study results and limits: White British ancestry dominated among donors, who included more females, and clonal diversity was possibly underestimated. Among AZD1222 vaccinees, only six were seropositive at baseline. There were vaccine-associated CD4 TCRs across spike, dominant at 160-218 and 743-854.

Here immunoSEQ multiplex PCR was the method, and the copy in TCRdb shows in-frame clones only, minus some. The data show 80,000 to 100,000 clones, about 90% seen once. The input for sequencing was peripheral blood, taken on day 0 of MenACWY control vaccination. The TCR comes from an adult in good health. The rearrangement joins TRBV3-1 (or the pseudogene TRBV3-2) to TRBJ1-6; 7 bases fit TRBD1. CDR3 residues: CASSQATGASLRPLHF. The DNA of the CDR3 is TGTGCCAGCAGCCAAGCCACAGGGGCTAGTTTAAGACCCCTCCACTTT.